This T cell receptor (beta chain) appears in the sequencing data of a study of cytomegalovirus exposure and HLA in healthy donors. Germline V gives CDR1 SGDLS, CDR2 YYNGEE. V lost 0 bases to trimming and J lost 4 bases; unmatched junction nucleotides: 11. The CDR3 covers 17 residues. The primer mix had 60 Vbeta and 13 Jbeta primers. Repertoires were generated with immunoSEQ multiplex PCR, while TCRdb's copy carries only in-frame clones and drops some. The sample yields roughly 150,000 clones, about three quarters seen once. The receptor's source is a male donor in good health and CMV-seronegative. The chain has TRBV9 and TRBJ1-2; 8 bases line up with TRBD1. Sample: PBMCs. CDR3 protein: CASSVGNLDRASYGYTF. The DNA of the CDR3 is TGTGCCAGCAGCGTAGGAAATCTGGACAGGGCATCCTATGGCTACACCTTC.